These 30 T cell receptor beta chains share one sample of origin, sequenced in a study of T cells in Graves' hyperthyroidism and ophthalmopathy. Using RNA transcripts as the source, TCR beta CDR3 regions were amplified. Using the HTBI primer set, a first-round RT-PCR was run on the TCR CDR3. MiXCR, applied by TCRdb to the multiplex PCR reads, yields one record per CDR3 protein. The sample records about 770,000 distinct CDR3 sequences, about 17% being singletons. The sequencing sample was made of blood. These receptor sequences come from a woman in her fifties or sixties with Graves' hyperthyroidism that later progressed to Graves' ophthalmopathy.

This chain connects TRBV6-1 to TRBJ1-1, with D tentatively TRBD1 (6 bases). V dropped 0 bases and J dropped 5 bases, with 13 bases sitting between them. The germline CDR1 and CDR2 sequences are MNHNS and SASEGT. There are 15 residues in the CDR3. The CDR3 loop reads CASSEAFRGATEAFF. The CDR3 DNA sequence: TGTGCCAGCAGTGAAGCTTTTCGGGGGGCGACTGAAGCTTTCTTT.

This clonotype has just a few counts. This rearrangement joins TRBV5-1 to TRBJ1-2; TRBD1 matches 11 bases. From germline, CDR1 is SGHRS and CDR2 YFSETQ. Losses at the gene ends were 3 bases for V and 7 bases for J; bases not matched to a gene: 5. This CDR3 spans 14 amino acids. CDR3 sequence reads: CASSWGQGGFGYTF. The CDR3 nucleotides read TGCGCCAGCAGCTGGGGACAGGGGGGATTTGGCTACACCTTC.

This clonotype occurred many times. The V call is TRBV7-3, the J call TRBJ2-1, with TRBD2 matching 10 bases. Germline CDR1 SGHTA, CDR2 FQGTGA. With 5 bases clipped from V and 6 bases from J, the junction kept 13 bases outside the gene matches. CDR3 length equals 17 residues. This CDR3 reads CASSLQTASGGTNEQFF. The CDR3 nucleotides are TGTGCCAGCAGCCTCCAGACCGCTAGCGGGGGAACCAATGAGCAGTTCTTC.

This clonotype was found many times. This chain links TRBV30 with TRBJ1-2; D remains ambiguous. Trimming pared 0 bases from V and 7 bases from J, leaving 9 bases between. This CDR3 is 12 amino acids long. Germline-derived CDR1 and CDR2 are GTSNPN and SVGIG (reference sequence). CDR3 sequence (DNA): TGTGCCTGGAGTGTTATTAGGGTTGGCTACACCTTC. Encoded protein: CAWSVIRVGYTF.

This clonotype was observed at least ten times. The V call is TRBV6-1, the J call TRBJ2-1, with 12 bases matching TRBD2. V dropped 7 bases and J dropped 6; count of bases not matched to a gene: 4. The CDR3 has 14 residues. Germline loops: CDR1 MNHNS, CDR2 SASEGT. DNA of the CDR3: TGTGCCAGCAACGGACTAGCGGGAAGCAATGAGCAGTTCTTC. Its protein product is CASNGLAGSNEQFF.

The chain combines TRBV6-2 or TRBV6-3 with TRBJ2-5, with D unresolved. Germline CDR1 reads MNHEY; CDR2 reads SVGEGT. The CDR3 extends over 12 amino acids. V was clipped by 6 bases and J by 8 bases, with 13 bases between them. CDR3 DNA sequence: TGTGCCAGCAGCGATACTTGGGGAACCCAGTACTTC. Translated, it gives CASSDTWGTQYF.

The chain carries TRBV7-9 and TRBJ1-5, with D possibly being TRBD1 (5 bases). CDR3 length: 13 residues. Trimming pared 1 base from V and 10 bases from J, leaving 11 bases between. From germline, CDR1 is SEHNR and CDR2 FQNEAQ (reference sequence). CDR3 amino acids: CASSLVGQGPQHF. The CDR3 DNA follows: TGTGCCAGCAGCTTAGTCGGCCAGGGCCCCCAGCATTTT.

With regard to this clonotype: This may arise from a read error, as a much more abundant clone is one base away. The chain links TRBV12-3 or TRBV12-4 to TRBJ2-2; 7 bases line up with TRBD1. The ends lost 5 bases at V and 4 bases at J; junction bases unmatched: 4. The CDR3 is made up of 14 amino acids. The CDR3 DNA follows: TGTGCCAGCAGTCCGGGACAGCTCACCGGGGAGCTGTTTTTT. Residues: CASSPGQLTGELFF.

This clonotype has just a few counts. This chain joins TRBV5-1 and TRBJ2-5; 10 bases map to TRBD1. Looked up from germline, CDR1 is SGHRS and CDR2 is YFSETQ. V lost 6 bases to trimming and J lost 5 bases; unmatched junction nucleotides: 16. This CDR3 region has 17 residues. CDR3 sequence reads: CASKKGDRGLGGETQYF. The CDR3 nucleotides read TGCGCCAGCAAGAAGGGGGACAGGGGCCTGGGTGGGGAGACCCAGTACTTC.

V is TRBV7-2 and J is TRBJ2-2, with a tentative D call TRBD1 (6 bases). The V gene lost 5 bases and the J gene lost 7 bases, with 11 bases spanning the gap. In germline, CDR1 is SGHTA, CDR2 FQGNSA. CDR3 length: 13 amino acids. The CDR3 coding sequence is TGTGCCAGCAGCCTCAGGGGCGTCGGGGAGCTGTTTTTT. This sequence encodes CASSLRGVGELFF.

The chain employs TRBV9 and TRBJ2-4; D may be TRBD1 or TRBD2 (5 bases each). Trimming took 3 bases from V and 8 from J, leaving 15 bases between them. This CDR3 is built from 14 residues. The germline CDR1 and CDR2 sequences are SGDLS and YYNGEE. This CDR3 is CASSAGPQGDIQYF. The CDR3 DNA is TGTGCCAGCAGCGCGGGACCCCAAGGAGACATTCAGTACTTC.

Concerning this clonotype: A much larger clone sits a single nucleotide away, making a read error possible. The chain joins TRBV12-3 or TRBV12-4 to TRBJ2-7, with 9 bases fitting TRBD1. The CDR3 length is 15 residues. J lost 5 bases, V lost 6 bases, and 11 bases had no gene match. In DNA, the CDR3 is TGTGCCAGCAGCACCGATCAGGGACAGGGCCACGAGCAGTACTTC. As protein: CASSTDQGQGHEQYF.

The sample holds many counts of this clonotype. The CDR3 bases are TGTGCCAGCAACCGGGACACGGGGGACCCCGGGGAGCTGTTTTTT. This gives the protein CASNRDTGDPGELFF. V gene TRBV5-5 combines with J gene TRBJ2-2; the D gene could be TRBD1 or TRBD2 (6 bases each). V was cut by 6 bases and J by 6 bases, with 18 bases left in between. Germline V gives CDR1 SGHKS, CDR2 YYEKEE (reference sequence). The CDR3 extends over 15 amino acids.

The gene calls are TRBV3-1 and TRBJ1-1; D may be TRBD1 (6 bases). The CDR3 covers 13 residues. Between the trimmed V and J ends, which lost 9 bases and 5 bases, there was a span of 16 bases. Germline assignment: CDR1 LGHDT and CDR2 YNNKEL (reference sequence). The CDR3 nucleotides are TGTGCCAGTACAGGGATCGGAAATACTGAAGCTTTCTTT. It encodes CASTGIGNTEAFF.

This clonotype was seen a few times. The chain joins TRBV7-2 to TRBJ1-1; D perhaps matches TRBD1 (5 bases). V dropped 5 bases and J dropped 1 base, with 14 bases sitting between them. CDR3 length: 15 residues. Per germline, CDR1 SGHTA and CDR2 FQGNSA. The CDR3 coding sequence is TGTGCCAGCAGCACTACAGGAAATAGGAACACTGAAGCTTTCTTT. Its translation is CASSTTGNRNTEAFF.

The rearrangement links TRBV5-1 to TRBJ1-2, with D hard to call. Germline CDR1 is SGHRS and CDR2 is YFSETQ. Trimming took 4 bases from V and 0 from J, leaving 13 bases between them. The CDR3 consists of 15 residues. The CDR3 here is CASSAVARTNYGYTF. CDR3 bases: TGCGCCAGCAGCGCGGTGGCCCGAACTAACTATGGCTACACCTTC.

This clonotype occurred many times. The chain uses TRBV6-1 and TRBJ1-1, with D possibly being TRBD1 (6 bases). The germline V gene has CDR1 MNHNS and CDR2 SASEGT. Trimming stripped 5 bases from V and 0 bases from J, with 13 bases between. The CDR3 runs to 15 residues. The CDR3 bases are TGTGCCAGCAGTACCGGGGACAACATGAACACTGAAGCTTTCTTT. Translation gives CASSTGDNMNTEAFF.

On this clonotype: Since a much larger clone is just one base distant, this may be a read error. This chain joins TRBV2 and TRBJ2-7, with D hard to call. This CDR3 spans 14 amino acids. Looked up from germline, CDR1 is SNHLY and CDR2 is FYNNEI. V was pared by 1 base and J by 3 bases, with 10 bases between. The CDR3 is CASSEVGNNYEQYF. The DNA for the CDR3 is TGTGCCAGCAGTGAAGTGGGAAATAACTACGAGCAGTACTTC.

The rearrangement links TRBV5-5 to TRBJ2-3; 11 nucleotides align to TRBD2. The CDR3 runs to 16 residues. Germline V gene lookup returns CDR1 SGHKS and CDR2 YYEKEE (reference sequence). Losses at the gene ends were 9 bases for V and 2 bases for J; bases not matched to a gene: 11. CDR3 protein: CATGDSSGGTTDTQYF. In DNA, the CDR3 is TGTGCCACAGGGGATTCTAGCGGGGGGACCACAGATACGCAGTATTTT.

This clonotype came up many times. The chain employs TRBV3-1 and TRBJ1-4, with a tentative D call TRBD1 (6 bases). V gave up 0 bases and J gave up 6 bases, with 11 bases separating them. The germline gives CDR1 LGHDT, CDR2 YNNKEL (reference sequence). The CDR3 totals 15 residues. For the CDR3, the DNA is TGTGCCAGCAGCCAAGATGGGGGGGCCGATGAAAAACTGTTTTTT. Translating gives CASSQDGGADEKLFF.

The chain links TRBV5-8 to TRBJ2-7; 7 bases are shared with TRBD2. J lost 3 bases, V lost 4 bases, and 10 bases had no gene match. The CDR3 has 15 residues. Per germline, CDR1 SGHTS and CDR2 YDEGEE. This CDR3 is CASSLTGGGFYEQYF. CDR3 bases: TGTGCCAGCAGCCTTACTGGCGGGGGATTCTACGAGCAGTACTTC. The variable domain in full, completed from reference TRBV5-8 and TRBJ2-7, reads EAGVTQSPTHLIKTRGQQATLRCSPISGHTSVYWYQQALGLGLQFLLWYDEGEERNRGNFPPRFSGRQFPNYSSELNVNALELEDSALYLCASSLTGGGFYEQYFGPGTRLTVT.

A few counts support this clonotype. The chain has TRBV30 and TRBJ2-2; 9 bases map to TRBD1. The CDR3 runs to 13 residues. V gave up 3 bases and J gave up 6 bases; unmatched junction bases: 2. Germline CDR1 GTSNPN, CDR2 SVGIG (reference sequence). CDR3 residues: CAWRTGGAGELFF. The CDR3 DNA follows: TGTGCCTGGAGGACAGGGGGAGCCGGGGAGCTGTTTTTT.

This clonotype was picked up a small number of times. The V gene is TRBV6-1, the J gene TRBJ1-2; 7 positions match TRBD1. The J segment lost 4 bases and the V segment lost 7 bases, leaving 9 bases of the junction unmatched. The CDR3 totals 14 residues. CDR1 and CDR2 (germline): MNHNS, SASEGT. CDR3 bases: TGTGCCAGCATGCCGGGACAGAGGCCCTATGGCTACACCTTC. It specifies CASMPGQRPYGYTF.

This clonotype was detected only a few times. The chain combines TRBV27 with TRBJ1-2; 7 nucleotides align to TRBD1. With V trimmed by 7 bases and J by 2 bases, 1 base remained unmatched. There are 12 residues in the CDR3. Germline V gives CDR1 MNHEY, CDR2 SMNVEV (reference sequence). In nucleotides, the CDR3 is TGTGCCAGCAAGGACAGGAACTATGGCTACACCTTC. It codes for CASKDRNYGYTF.

This clonotype has a count of ten or more. This chain joins TRBV29-1 and TRBJ2-5; 8 bases line up with TRBD1. Trimming removed 2 bases from V and 5 bases from J; junction bases left unmatched: 1. The CDR3 extends over 12 amino acids. Germline V CDR1 and CDR2: SQVTM, ANQGSEA. The CDR3 protein is CSVERTGETQYF. The CDR3 nucleotides are TGCAGCGTTGAACGGACAGGGGAGACCCAGTACTTC.

There are many counts of this clonotype. This chain links TRBV11-2 with TRBJ2-2; tentative D call: TRBD2 (6 bases). The V end was cut by 5 bases, the J end by 14 bases, with 15 bases between. The CDR3 length is 12 residues. CDR1 SGHAT and CDR2 FQNNGV come from the germline V gene. The CDR3 nucleotides read TGTGCCAGCAGCCCCCTGGAGGGGAGACTGTTTTTT. Its protein is CASSPLEGRLFF.

This clonotype has a handful of counts. This sequence joins TRBV29-1 and TRBJ1-2; TRBD1 is a possible D gene (5 bases). CDR1 is SQVTM and CDR2 is ANQGSEA in the germline V gene. This CDR3 is 16 amino acids long. V was cut by 5 bases and J by 0 bases, with 19 bases left in between. The CDR3 coding sequence is TGCAGCGTTCGGGGAGTGGTCACAGGATCTAACTATGGCTACACCTTC. Its translation: CSVRGVVTGSNYGYTF. The variable domain in full, completed from reference TRBV29-1 and TRBJ1-2, reads SAVISQKPSRDICQRGTSLTIQCQVDSQVTMMFWYRQQPGQSLTLIATANQGSEATYESGFVIDKFPISRPNLTFSTLTVSNMSPEDSSIYLCSVRGVVTGSNYGYTFGSGTRLTVV.

This clonotype showed up many times. This chain links TRBV5-4 with TRBJ1-2, with D hard to call. The CDR3 spans 12 residues. The V gene's germline CDR1 is SGHNT and CDR2 YYREEE (reference sequence). The V gene lost 4 bases and the J gene lost 8 bases, with 12 bases spanning the gap. The CDR3 loop is CASSLTDIGYTF. The DNA of the CDR3 is TGTGCCAGCAGCCTAACAGATATCGGCTACACCTTC.

The CDR3 sequence is CASSSDRGWNGELFF. The CDR3, as DNA: TGTGCCAGCAGTTCGGACAGGGGATGGAACGGGGAGCTGTTTTTT. This chain links TRBV7-9 with TRBJ2-2; 9 nucleotides align to TRBD1. Per the germline V gene, CDR1 is SEHNR and CDR2 is FQNEAQ (reference sequence). Unmatched junction bases numbered 9, after V lost 6 bases and J lost 7 bases. The CDR3 covers 15 residues.

The chain couples TRBV6-1 to TRBJ2-2, with a possible D match to TRBD2 (5 bases). The germline V and J ends were trimmed by 6 bases and 2 bases, with 13 bases remaining between them. Germline V gene lookup returns CDR1 MNHNS and CDR2 SASEGT. The CDR3 sequence is 15 residues long. The CDR3 is CASSSIRGNTGELFF. DNA of the CDR3: TGTGCCAGCAGCTCAATACGGGGAAACACCGGGGAGCTGTTTTTT.